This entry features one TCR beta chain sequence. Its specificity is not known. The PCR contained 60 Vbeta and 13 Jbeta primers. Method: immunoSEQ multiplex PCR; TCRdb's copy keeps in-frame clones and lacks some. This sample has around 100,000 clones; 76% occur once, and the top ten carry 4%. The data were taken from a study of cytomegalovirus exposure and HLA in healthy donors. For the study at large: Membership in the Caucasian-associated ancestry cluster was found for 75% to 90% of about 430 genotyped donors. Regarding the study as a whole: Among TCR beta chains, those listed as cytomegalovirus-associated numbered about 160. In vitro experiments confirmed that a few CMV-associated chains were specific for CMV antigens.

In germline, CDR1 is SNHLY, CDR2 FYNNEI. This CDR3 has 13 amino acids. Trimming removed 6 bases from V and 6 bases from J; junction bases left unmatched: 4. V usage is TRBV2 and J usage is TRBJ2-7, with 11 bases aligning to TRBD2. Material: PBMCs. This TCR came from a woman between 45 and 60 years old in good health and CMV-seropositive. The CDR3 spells CASSITSGGEQYF. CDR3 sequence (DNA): TGTGCCAGCAGCATCACTAGCGGGGGCGAGCAGTACTTC.